This TCR beta chain was sequenced for a study of blood T cell repertoires in COVID-19. On the study more broadly: COVID-19 samples, acute and convalescent, were from the United States, Italy and Spain. T cells, B-cell-depleted T cells, or PBMCs supplied cDNA or gDNA.

J lost 5 bases, V lost 5 bases, and 5 bases had no gene match. Per the germline V gene, CDR1 is SNHLY and CDR2 is FYNNEI. There are 15 residues in the CDR3. As originally analysed: Estimates of nucleated cell counts were drawn from the amplification of reference gene primers. This table comes from immunoSEQ multiplex PCR, and its TCRdb copy is limited to in-frame clones, with some not included. Clone size and V and J calls were adopted from that table, with D and trimming inferred from the DNA. Of roughly 67,000 clones listed, approximately 93% were seen once; the top ten hold around 2.6%. The chain links TRBV2 to TRBJ1-6; 8 bases map to TRBD1. The source material was peripheral blood. The sequence came from a man aged 70 or older with active COVID-19. CDR3 nucleotide sequence: TGTGCCAGCAGTAGACAGGGGAAAAATAATTCACCCCTCCACTTT. It is translated as CASSRQGKNNSPLHF.